This TCR beta chain is drawn from a study of blood T cell repertoires in COVID-19. With 5 bases removed from V and 1 base from J, the gap between germline ends came to 6 bases. CDR1 and CDR2 (germline): KGHSH, LQKENI. The CDR3 consists of 13 residues. Method: immunoSEQ multiplex PCR; TCRdb's copy keeps in-frame clones and lacks some. The table has roughly 140,000 clones, about 80% seen once. The sample comprised PBMCs or T cells enriched from blood (not recorded which). The J gene is TRBJ1-5, the V gene TRBV18; D remains ambiguous. This clonotype was sampled from a woman under 30 who had been exposed to COVID-19. Here the CDR3 reads CASSSESNQPQHF. The CDR3 DNA reads as TGTGCCAGCTCATCAGAAAGCAATCAGCCCCAGCATTTT.